The clone carrying this TCR beta chain was found many times. Clinical symptoms, serum thyroxine, TRAb, thyroid ultrasound and orbital computed tomography informed diagnoses. The CDR3 runs 18 residues. Trimming removed 5 bases from V and 3 bases from J; junction bases left unmatched: 17. CDR1 and CDR2 from the germline V gene are MNHEY and SVGEGT. These data belong to a study of T cells in Graves' hyperthyroidism and ophthalmopathy. Using RNA transcripts as the source, TCR beta CDR3 regions were amplified. The HTBI primer set was used in a first-round RT-PCR of the TCR CDR3. Each CDR3 protein gets one entry after TCRdb re-called the multiplex PCR reads with MiXCR. This repertoire shows around 200,000 distinct CDR3 sequences, around 16% found once; its top ten account for 35% to 50%.

This TCR derives from a man aged 40-50 years with Graves' hyperthyroidism. The chain carries TRBV6-2 or TRBV6-3 and TRBJ2-7; 9 bases map to TRBD1. The sample taken for sequencing was blood. As DNA, the CDR3 is TGTGCCAGCAGTGGGGGACAGGGTATTCTACGCGCATTCTACGAGCAGTACTTC. Translation gives CASSGGQGILRAFYEQYF.